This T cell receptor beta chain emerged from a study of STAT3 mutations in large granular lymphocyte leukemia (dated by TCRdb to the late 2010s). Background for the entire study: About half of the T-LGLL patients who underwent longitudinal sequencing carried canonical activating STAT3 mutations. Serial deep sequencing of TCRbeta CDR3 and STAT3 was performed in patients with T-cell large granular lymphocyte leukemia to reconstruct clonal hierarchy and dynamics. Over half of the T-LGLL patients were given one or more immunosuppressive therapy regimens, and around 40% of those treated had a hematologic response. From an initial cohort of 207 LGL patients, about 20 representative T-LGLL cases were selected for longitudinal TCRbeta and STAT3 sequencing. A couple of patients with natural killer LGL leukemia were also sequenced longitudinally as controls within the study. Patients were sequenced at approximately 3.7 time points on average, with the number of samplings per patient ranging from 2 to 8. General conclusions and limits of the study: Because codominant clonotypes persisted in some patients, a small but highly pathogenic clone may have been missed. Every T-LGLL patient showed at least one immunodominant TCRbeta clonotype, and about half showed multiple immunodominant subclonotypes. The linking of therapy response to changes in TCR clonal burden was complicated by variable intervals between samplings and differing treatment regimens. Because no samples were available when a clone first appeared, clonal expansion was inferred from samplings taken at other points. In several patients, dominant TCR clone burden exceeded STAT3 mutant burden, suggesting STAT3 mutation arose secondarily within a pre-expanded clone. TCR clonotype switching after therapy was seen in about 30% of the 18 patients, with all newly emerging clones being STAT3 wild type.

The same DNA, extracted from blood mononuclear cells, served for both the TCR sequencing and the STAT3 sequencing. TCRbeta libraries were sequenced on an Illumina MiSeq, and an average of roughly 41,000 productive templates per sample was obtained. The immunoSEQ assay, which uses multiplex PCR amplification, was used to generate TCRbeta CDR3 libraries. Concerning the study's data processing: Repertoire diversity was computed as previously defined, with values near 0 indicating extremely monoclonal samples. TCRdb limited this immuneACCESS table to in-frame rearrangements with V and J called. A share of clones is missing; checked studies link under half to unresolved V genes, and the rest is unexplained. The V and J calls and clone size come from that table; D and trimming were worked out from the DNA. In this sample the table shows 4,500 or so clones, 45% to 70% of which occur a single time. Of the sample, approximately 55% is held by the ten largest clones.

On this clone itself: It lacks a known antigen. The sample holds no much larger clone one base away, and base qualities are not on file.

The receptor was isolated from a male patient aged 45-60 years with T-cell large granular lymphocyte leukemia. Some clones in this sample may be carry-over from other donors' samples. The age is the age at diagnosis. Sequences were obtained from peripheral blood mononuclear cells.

The bases read TGTGCCAGCAGCGCCGGGACTAGCGGGGTATACACAGATACGCAGTATTTT. Its protein is CASSAGTSGVYTDTQYF. The chain joins TRBV9 to TRBJ2-3; 13 middle bases align to TRBD2. Including cysteine and phenylalanine, the CDR3 has 17 amino acids. Left in the record is the CDR3 DNA by itself, 51 bases read in frame from the first base. Looking up the germline V gene yields CDR1 SGDLS and CDR2 YYNGEE. Germline trimming: 3 bases from V, 2 bases from J; junction bases outside gene matches: 6.